The subject of this entry is one T cell receptor (beta chain). The authors reverse transcribed roughly 0.5 to 1 ug RNA with random hexamers. The immunoSEQ assay covered 54 Vbeta and 13 Jbeta segments for CDR3. In TCRdb, the immunoSEQ multiplex PCR reads were re-called with MiXCR into one record per CDR3 protein. This sample carries 200,000 to 250,000 distinct CDR3 sequences, approximately 95% of them seen once, and the ten largest clones take less than 0.095%. The data are from a study of CD8 T cells in Susac syndrome. Trimming left V 3 bases short and J 2 bases short, with 11 bases between. This CDR3 spans 14 amino acids.

The genes are TRBV12-3 or TRBV12-4 and TRBJ2-7; the D gene is possibly TRBD2 (6 bases). Sequencing used CD4+ T cells from PBMCs. The clonotype originates from a human donor with multiple sclerosis. In nucleotides, the CDR3 is TGTGCCAGCAGTTTCGCGGGGCGGGCCTACGAGCAGTACTTC. Translating gives CASSFAGRAYEQYF.